This T cell receptor (beta chain) is drawn from a study of T cell repertoires in cytomegalovirus infection. Study information: In public TCR beta signatures, there were indications of both CMV infection and matching HLA type.

This CDR3 region has 18 residues. CDR1 and CDR2 (germline): SGHTA, FQGTGA. The ends were cut back, 0 bases at V and 0 bases at J, with 17 bases in the middle. This clonotype was seen ten or more times. Its antigen is unidentified. In TCRdb, the reads were re-called with MiXCR into one record per CDR3 protein. Of under 600,000 distinct CDR3 sequences listed, 16% are singletons. Whole-study findings and limits: Summed frequency of public TCR beta families distinguished CMV carriers with the relevant HLA. Dominating the ex vivo response were TCR beta clonotypes that were CMV-specific and HLA-C-restricted.

This receptor was identified in a human donor in good health (CMV status not recorded). Some clones in this sample may be carry-over from other donors' samples. The sequenced sample was CD8+ T cells from PBMCs. The chain recombines TRBV7-3 with TRBJ1-1; D remains unclear. The CDR3 is CASSLTVEVGEMNTEAFF. The CDR3 nucleotides are TGTGCCAGCAGCTTAACGGTGGAGGTCGGGGAGATGAACACTGAAGCTTTCTTT.